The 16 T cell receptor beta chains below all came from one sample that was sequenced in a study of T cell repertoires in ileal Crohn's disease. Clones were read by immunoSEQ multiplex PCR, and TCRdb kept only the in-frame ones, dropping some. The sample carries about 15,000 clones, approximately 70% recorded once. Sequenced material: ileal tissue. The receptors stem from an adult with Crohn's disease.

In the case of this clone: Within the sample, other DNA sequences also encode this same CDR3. The DNA of the CDR3 is TGCGCCAGCAGCTTCGGAGCAGGGCAAGAGACCCAGTACTTC. Amino acid sequence: CASSFGAGQETQYF. The chain links TRBV5-1 to TRBJ2-5, with D possibly being TRBD1 (5 bases). CDR3 length: 14 amino acids. V lost 2 bases to trimming and J lost 2 bases, with 10 bases between them. Germline lookup yields CDR1 SGHRS and CDR2 YFSETQ.

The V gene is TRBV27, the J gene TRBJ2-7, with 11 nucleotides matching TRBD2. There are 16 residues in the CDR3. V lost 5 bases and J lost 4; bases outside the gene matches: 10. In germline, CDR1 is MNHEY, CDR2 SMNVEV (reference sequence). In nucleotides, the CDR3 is TGTGCCAGCAGTCCCCCTCCCCGGACTAGCGGGTACGAGCAGTACTTC. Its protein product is CASSPPPRTSGYEQYF.

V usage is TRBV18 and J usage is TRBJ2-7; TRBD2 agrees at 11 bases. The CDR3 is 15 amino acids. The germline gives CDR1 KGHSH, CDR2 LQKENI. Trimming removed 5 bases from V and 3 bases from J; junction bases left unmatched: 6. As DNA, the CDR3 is TGTGCCAGCTCAGCGGGACTAGCGGAGGTCTACGAGCAGTACTTC. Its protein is CASSAGLAEVYEQYF.

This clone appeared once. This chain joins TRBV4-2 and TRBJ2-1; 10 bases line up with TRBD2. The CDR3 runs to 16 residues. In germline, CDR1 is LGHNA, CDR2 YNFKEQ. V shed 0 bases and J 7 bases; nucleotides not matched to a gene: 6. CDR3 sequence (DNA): TGTGCCAGCAGCCAAGATCGTGCTAGCGGGGGTAATGAGCAGTTCTTC. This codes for CASSQDRASGGNEQFF.

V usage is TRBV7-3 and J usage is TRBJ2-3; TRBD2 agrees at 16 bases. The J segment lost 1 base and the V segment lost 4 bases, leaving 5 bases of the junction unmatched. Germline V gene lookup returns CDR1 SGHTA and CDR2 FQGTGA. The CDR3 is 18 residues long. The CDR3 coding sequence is TGTGCCAGCAGCTACGGGACTAGCGGGGGGGGTGGCACAGATACGCAGTATTTT. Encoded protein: CASSYGTSGGGGTDTQYF.

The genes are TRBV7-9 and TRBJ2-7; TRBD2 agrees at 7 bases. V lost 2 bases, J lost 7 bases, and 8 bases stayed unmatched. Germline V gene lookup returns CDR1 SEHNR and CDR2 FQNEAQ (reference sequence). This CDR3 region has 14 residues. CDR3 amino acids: CASSLREGPGEQYF. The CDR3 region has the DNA TGTGCCAGCAGCTTAAGGGAGGGTCCGGGGGAGCAGTACTTC.

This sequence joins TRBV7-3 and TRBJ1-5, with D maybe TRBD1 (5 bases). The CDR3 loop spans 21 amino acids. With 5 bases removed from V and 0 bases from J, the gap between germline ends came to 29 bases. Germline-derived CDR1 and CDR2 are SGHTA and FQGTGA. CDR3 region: CASSPLSVKTETMGSNQPQHF. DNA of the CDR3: TGTGCCAGCAGCCCCCTATCAGTGAAGACAGAAACAATGGGTAGCAATCAGCCCCAGCATTTT.

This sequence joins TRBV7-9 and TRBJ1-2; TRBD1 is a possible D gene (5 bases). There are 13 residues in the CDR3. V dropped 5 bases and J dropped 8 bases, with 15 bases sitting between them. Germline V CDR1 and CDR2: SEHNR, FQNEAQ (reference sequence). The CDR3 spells CASSRQSDGGYTF. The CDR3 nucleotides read TGTGCCAGCAGCCGACAGAGCGACGGAGGCTACACCTTC. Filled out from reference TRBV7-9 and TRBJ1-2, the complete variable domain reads DTGVSQNPRHKITKRGQNVTFRCDPISEHNRLYWYRQTLGQGPEFLTYFQNEAQLEKSRLLSDRFSAERPKGSFSTLEIQRTEQGDSAMYLCASSRQSDGGYTFGSGTRLTVV.

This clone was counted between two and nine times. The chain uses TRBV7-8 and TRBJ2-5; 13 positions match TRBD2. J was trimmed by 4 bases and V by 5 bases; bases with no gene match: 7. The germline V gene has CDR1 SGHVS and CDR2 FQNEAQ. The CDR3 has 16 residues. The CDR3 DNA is TGTGCCAGCAGCCCACTAGCGGGAGGGAGGGGAGAGACCCAGTACTTC. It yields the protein CASSPLAGGRGETQYF.

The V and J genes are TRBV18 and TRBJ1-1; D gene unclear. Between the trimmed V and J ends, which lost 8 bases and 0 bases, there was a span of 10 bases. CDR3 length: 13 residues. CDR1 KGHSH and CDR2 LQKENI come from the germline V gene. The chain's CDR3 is CASTTTMNTEAFF. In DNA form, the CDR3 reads TGTGCCAGCACTACCACGATGAACACTGAAGCTTTCTTT.

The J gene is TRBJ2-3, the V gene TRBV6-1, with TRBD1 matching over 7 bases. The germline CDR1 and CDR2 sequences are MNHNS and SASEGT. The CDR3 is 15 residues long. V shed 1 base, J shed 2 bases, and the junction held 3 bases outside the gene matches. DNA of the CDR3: TGTGCCAGCAGTGAAGGACAGGGACACACAGATACGCAGTATTTT. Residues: CASSEGQGHTDTQYF.

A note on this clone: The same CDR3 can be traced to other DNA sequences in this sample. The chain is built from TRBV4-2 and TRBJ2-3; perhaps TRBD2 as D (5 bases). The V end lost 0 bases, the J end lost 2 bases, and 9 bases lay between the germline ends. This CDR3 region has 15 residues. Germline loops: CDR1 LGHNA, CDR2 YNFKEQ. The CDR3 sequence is CASSQETGSTDTQYF. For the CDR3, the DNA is TGTGCCAGCAGCCAAGAAACGGGGTCCACAGATACGCAGTATTTT.

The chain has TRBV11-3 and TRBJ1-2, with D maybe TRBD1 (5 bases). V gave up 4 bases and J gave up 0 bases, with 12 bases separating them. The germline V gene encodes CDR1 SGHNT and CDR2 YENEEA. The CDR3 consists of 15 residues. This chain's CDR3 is CASSSPGGTNYGYTF. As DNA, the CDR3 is TGTGCCAGCAGCTCCCCCGGGGGGACTAACTATGGCTACACCTTC.

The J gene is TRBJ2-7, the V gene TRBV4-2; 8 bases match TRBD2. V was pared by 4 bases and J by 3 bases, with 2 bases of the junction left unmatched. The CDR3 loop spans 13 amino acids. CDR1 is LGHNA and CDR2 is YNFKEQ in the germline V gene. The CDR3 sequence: CASSPGLVYEQYF. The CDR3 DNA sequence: TGTGCCAGCAGCCCGGGACTAGTCTACGAGCAGTACTTC.

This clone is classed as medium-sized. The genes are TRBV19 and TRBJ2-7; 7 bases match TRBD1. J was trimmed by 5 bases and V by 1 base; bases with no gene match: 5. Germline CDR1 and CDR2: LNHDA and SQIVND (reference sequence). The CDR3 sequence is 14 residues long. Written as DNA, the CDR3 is TGTGCCAGTAGTATAGGACAGGGTAACCACGAGCAGTACTTC. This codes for CASSIGQGNHEQYF.

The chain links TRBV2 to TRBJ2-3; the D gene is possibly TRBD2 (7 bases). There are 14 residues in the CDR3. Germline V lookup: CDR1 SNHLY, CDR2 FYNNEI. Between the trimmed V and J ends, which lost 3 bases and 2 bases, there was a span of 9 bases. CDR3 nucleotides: TGTGCCAGCAGTGAGCGGGGGCTCACAGATACGCAGTATTTT. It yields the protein CASSERGLTDTQYF. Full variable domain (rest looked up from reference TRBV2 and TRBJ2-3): EPEVTQTPSHQVTQMGQEVILRCVPISNHLYFYWYRQILGQKVEFLVSFYNNEISEKSEIFDDQFSVERPDGSNFTLKIRSTKLEDSAMYFCASSERGLTDTQYFGPGTRLTVL.